This TCR beta chain derives from a study of cytomegalovirus exposure and HLA in healthy donors. Amplification used 60 Vbeta primers and 13 Jbeta primers. TCRdb keeps only in-frame clones here, not all; method: immunoSEQ multiplex PCR. The sample lists 55,000 to 70,000 clones, approximately 80% occurring once. Germline V gene lookup returns CDR1 GTSNPN and CDR2 SVGIG (reference sequence). The CDR3 length is 13 residues. The V end was cut by 5 bases, the J end by 1 base, with 11 bases between. Study-level points and caveats: What a later analysis reportedly showed was that an Asian-associated ancestry cluster had fewer N-insertions than the roughly 670-donor mean. It was in a later analysis that TCR association rates were seen to vary by HLA locus, highest for DRB1 and lowest for HLA-C.

A note on this clone: Its antigen remains unidentified.

While unrecorded immune exposures were likely, the donors were nominally healthy when sampled. The sequenced sample consisted of PBMCs. This chain uses TRBV30 with TRBJ1-1; weak D call: TRBD1 (6 bases). This clonotype originated in a man younger than 35 in good health and CMV-seropositive. The CDR3 DNA reads as TGTGCCTGGTCCCGGGACACGAACACTGAAGCTTTCTTT. Its protein product is CAWSRDTNTEAFF. The full variable domain, its missing parts supplied by reference TRBV30 and TRBJ1-1, is SQTIHQWPATLVQPVGSPLSLECTVEGTSNPNLYWYRQAAGRGLQLLFYSVGIGQISSEVPQNLSASRPQDRQFILSSKKLLLSDSGFYLCAWSRDTNTEAFFGQGTRLTVV.